The 25 T cell receptor beta chains below come from one sample, sequenced in a study of cytomegalovirus exposure and HLA in healthy donors (dated by TCRdb to 2017 to 2019). Libraries were constructed by the immunoSEQ multiplex PCR assay. A mixture of 60 forward primers for TCR Vbeta segments and 13 reverse primers for TCR Jbeta segments was used in the multiplex PCR. This is the immuneACCESS table as TCRdb keeps it, with only in-frame sequences that have V and J called. A part of the clones is gone; compared with another copy, unresolved V genes explain less than half, and the rest is unexplained. The sample table holds some 120,000 clones. About 2.7% of the sample comes from the top ten. Material: PBMCs. The receptors were gathered from a man aged 25-40 years in good health and CMV-seronegative.

The V and J genes are TRBV5-1 and TRBJ2-2, with 11 bases fitting TRBD1. V shed 1 base and J 7 bases; nucleotides not matched to a gene: 6. There are 16 residues in the CDR3. CDR1 and CDR2 (germline): SGHRS, YFSETQ. The CDR3 nucleotides read TGCGCCAGCAGCTTGTACGGACAGGGGGCTGGCGGGGAGCTGTTTTTT. This gives the protein CASSLYGQGAGGELFF.

This chain links TRBV6-1 with TRBJ2-5, with D possibly matching TRBD1 (6 bases). The J call may be faulty, since TRBJ2-7 better matches the DNA end. In germline, CDR1 is MNHNS, CDR2 SASEGT. The CDR3 contains 16 residues. The CDR3 DNA is TGTGCCAGCAGTGAAGCGCAGGGGCCGGTATTGAACGAGCAGTACTTC. Protein: CASSEAQGPVLNEQYF.

The J gene is TRBJ2-2, the V gene TRBV28; maybe TRBD1 (6 bases). Germline V gene data show CDR1 as MDHEN and CDR2 as SYDVKM. The CDR3 covers 14 residues. V gave up 8 bases and J gave up 0 bases, with 10 bases separating them. The CDR3 nucleotides are TGTGCCAGCCTGGGACACTCGAACACCGGGGAGCTGTTTTTT. The encoded protein is CASLGHSNTGELFF.

Turning to this clone: Its ends do not fully match the called genes, so a read error is possible. The rearrangement uses TRBV15 and TRBJ1-4; tentatively, D is TRBD1 (5 bases). CDR1 LNHNV and CDR2 YYDKDF come from the germline V gene (reference sequence). The CDR3 totals 15 residues. The CDR3 region is CATRRGVQDNEKLFF. The CDR3 coding sequence is TGTGCCACCAGGAGAGGAGTACAGGACAATGAAAAACTGTTTTTT.

The CDR3 region has the DNA TGTGCCTGGAGTACGACTCTCGGACAGCACTCTGGGGCCAACGTCCTGACTTTC. Its protein product is CAWSTTLGQHSGANVLTF. This rearrangement joins TRBV30 to TRBJ2-6; D might be TRBD1 (6 bases). Germline V gives CDR1 GTSNPN, CDR2 SVGIG (reference sequence). This CDR3 is built from 18 residues. Trimming cost V 2 bases and J 0 bases, with 17 bases left between them.

The chain uses TRBV14 and TRBJ2-7; 8 bases agree with TRBD1. V shed 3 bases and J 4 bases; nucleotides not matched to a gene: 5. Looked up from germline, CDR1 is SGHDN and CDR2 is FVKESK. This CDR3 has 14 amino acids. The CDR3, as DNA: TGTGCCAGCAGCCAGAGCACAGGGGGATACGAGCAGTACTTC. Its protein product is CASSQSTGGYEQYF. The full variable domain, rest sourced from reference TRBV14 and TRBJ2-7, is EAGVTQFPSHSVIEKGQTVTLRCDPISGHDNLYWYRRVMGKEIKFLLHFVKESKQDESGMPNNRFLAERTGGTYSTLKVQPAELEDSGVYFCASSQSTGGYEQYFGPGTRLTVT.

This rearrangement joins TRBV7-9 to TRBJ2-5, with TRBD1 as a possible D gene (5 bases). Trimming pared 10 bases from V and 1 base from J, leaving 19 bases between. This CDR3 comprises 15 residues. Germline V lookup: CDR1 SEHNR, CDR2 FQNEAQ (reference sequence). CDR3 residues: CAISTGVGRQETQYF. The CDR3 region has the DNA TGTGCCATCAGTACAGGAGTAGGTCGCCAAGAGACCCAGTACTTC.

V and J are TRBV9 and TRBJ2-1; perhaps TRBD2 as D (6 bases). The CDR3 consists of 14 residues. Trimming shortened V by 3 bases and J by 2 bases, and 9 bases separated the two germline ends. Per the germline V gene, CDR1 is SGDLS and CDR2 is YYNGEE. CDR3 nucleotide sequence: TGTGCCAGCAGCGAGACGGGAGCCTACAATGAGCAGTTCTTC. Its protein is CASSETGAYNEQFF.

The V gene is TRBV27, the J gene TRBJ1-5; TRBD1 matches at 8 bases. The V gene's germline CDR1 is MNHEY and CDR2 SMNVEV (reference sequence). The V segment lost 6 bases and the J segment 3 bases; nucleotides outside the gene matches: 7. This CDR3 has 15 amino acids. The CDR3 DNA follows: TGTGCCAGCAGGGCAGGGGGCGGGGACAATCAGCCCCAGCATTTT. Translated, it gives CASRAGGGDNQPQHF.

The genes are TRBV4-1 and TRBJ1-1, with D possibly TRBD1 on 5 matching bases. The length of the CDR3 is 15 residues. Germline-derived CDR1 and CDR2 are MGHRA and YSYEKL. Trimming took 0 bases from V and 0 from J, leaving 8 bases between them. The CDR3 sequence: CASSQEGQMNTEAFF. The CDR3 DNA is TGCGCCAGCAGCCAAGAGGGGCAGATGAACACTGAAGCTTTCTTT.

The chain is built from TRBV2 and TRBJ2-7; 8 positions match TRBD1. The germline V gene encodes CDR1 SNHLY and CDR2 FYNNEI. CDR3 length: 13 amino acids. V was pared by 6 bases and J by 3 bases, with 4 bases of the junction left unmatched. CDR3 sequence (DNA): TGTGCCAGCAGGACAGACAGGGGCTACGAGCAGTACTTC. Protein: CASRTDRGYEQYF.

The rearrangement joins TRBV27 to TRBJ2-1; 9 positions agree with TRBD2. V was clipped by 3 bases and J by 6 bases; unmatched bases: 9. The CDR3 spans 16 residues. The germline gives CDR1 MNHEY, CDR2 SMNVEV (reference sequence). CDR3 nucleotides: TGTGCCAGCAGTTTGTTAGGGACTAGCCCTGCCAATGAGCAGTTCTTC. Translating it yields CASSLLGTSPANEQFF.

The chain uses TRBV7-2 and TRBJ1-6; 9 nucleotides match TRBD1. Germline loops: CDR1 SGHTA, CDR2 FQGNSA. The CDR3 is made up of 14 amino acids. J was trimmed by 12 bases and V by 5 bases; bases with no gene match: 8. CDR3 DNA sequence: TGTGCCAGCAGCCCGGACAGGGGAAAGGGACCCCTCCACTTT. This gives the protein CASSPDRGKGPLHF.

V and J are TRBV29-1 and TRBJ2-5; 11 positions match TRBD2. The trim removed 5 bases at V and 5 bases at J, leaving 4 bases unmatched. This CDR3 contains 13 residues. Germline V gene lookup returns CDR1 SQVTM and CDR2 ANQGSEA. CDR3 DNA sequence: TGCAGCGTTCTAGCGGGAGGTGGGGAGACCCAGTACTTC. It is translated as CSVLAGGGETQYF.

This chain connects TRBV29-1 to TRBJ2-3, with a tentative D call TRBD2 (5 bases). Deletions cut 1 base from V and 0 bases from J, with 11 bases between. The CDR3 is 15 amino acids. Germline loops: CDR1 SQVTM, CDR2 ANQGSEA. In DNA, the CDR3 is TGCAGCGTTGAAGTACTAGTCCCTAGCACAGATACGCAGTATTTT. Translating it yields CSVEVLVPSTDTQYF.

The chain employs TRBV11-2 and TRBJ2-2; TRBD2 agrees at 8 bases. CDR1 is SGHAT and CDR2 is FQNNGV in the germline V gene. This CDR3 is 16 amino acids long. J gave up 3 bases and V 6 bases, and 9 bases lay outside the gene matches. CDR3 in DNA: TGTGCCAGCAGACGAACGGGGGGGGGCCACACCGGGGAGCTGTTTTTT. This sequence encodes CASRRTGGGHTGELFF.

This chain links TRBV5-1 with TRBJ2-1; 11 bases match TRBD2. CDR1 is SGHRS and CDR2 is YFSETQ in the germline V gene. This CDR3 has 16 residues. After removal of 1 base from V and 3 bases from J, the junction contained 3 bases not matched to a gene. The CDR3 loop is CASSLKGLADYNEQFF. The DNA for the CDR3 is TGCGCCAGCAGCTTGAAGGGACTAGCGGACTACAATGAGCAGTTCTTC.

The chain joins TRBV5-1 to TRBJ2-7; tentative D call: TRBD1 (5 bases). Germline V gives CDR1 SGHRS, CDR2 YFSETQ. Trimming stripped 3 bases from V and 1 base from J, with 11 bases between. The length of the CDR3 is 14 residues. CDR3 residues: CASSWGGSSYEQYF. DNA for the CDR3: TGCGCCAGCAGCTGGGGCGGCAGTTCCTACGAGCAGTACTTC.

The genes are TRBV9 and TRBJ2-7; 10 nucleotides match TRBD1. The CDR3 covers 15 residues. J was trimmed by 4 bases and V by 4 bases; bases with no gene match: 8. CDR1 is SGDLS and CDR2 is YYNGEE in the germline V gene. The CDR3 sequence is CASSPRTGGVYEQYF. The DNA for the CDR3 is TGTGCCAGCAGCCCTCGGACAGGGGGAGTTTACGAGCAGTACTTC. Looking up the rest from reference TRBV9 and TRBJ2-7 gives the full variable domain: DSGVTQTPKHLITATGQRVTLRCSPRSGDLSVYWYQQSLDQGLQFLIQYYNGEERAKGNILERFSAQQFPDLHSELNLSSLELGDSALYFCASSPRTGGVYEQYFGPGTRLTVT.

J is TRBJ1-1 and V is TRBV7-9; 7 bases agree with TRBD1. This CDR3 contains 15 residues. Germline values: CDR1 SEHNR, CDR2 FQNEAQ (reference sequence). Germline trimming cut 0 bases from V and 4 bases from J; bases unmatched to any gene: 5. CDR3 in amino acids: CASSLAGDRSTEAFF. The CDR3 nucleotides read TGTGCCAGCAGCTTAGCCGGGGACAGAAGCACTGAAGCTTTCTTT. Using reference TRBV7-9 and TRBJ1-1 for the parts outside the CDR3, the full variable domain is DTGVSQNPRHKITKRGQNVTFRCDPISEHNRLYWYRQTLGQGPEFLTYFQNEAQLEKSRLLSDRFSAERPKGSFSTLEIQRTEQGDSAMYLCASSLAGDRSTEAFFGQGTRLTVV.

V and J are TRBV28 and TRBJ2-1; D uncertain. This CDR3 spans 13 amino acids. Germline V gives CDR1 MDHEN, CDR2 SYDVKM. V was clipped by 7 bases and J by 3 bases, with 10 bases between them. DNA for the CDR3: TGTGCCAGCAACGTAGTGAACTACAATGAGCAGTTCTTC. Amino acid sequence: CASNVVNYNEQFF. Using reference TRBV28 and TRBJ2-1 for the parts outside the CDR3, the full variable domain is DVKVTQSSRYLVKRTGEKVFLECVQDMDHENMFWYRQDPGLGLRLIYFSYDVKMKEKGDIPEGYSVSREKKERFSLILESASTNQTSMYLCASNVVNYNEQFFGPGTRLTVL.

The chain joins TRBV5-1 to TRBJ1-5; 8 bases match TRBD1. The ends lost 4 bases at V and 7 bases at J; junction bases unmatched: 10. Looked up from germline, CDR1 is SGHRS and CDR2 is YFSETQ. This CDR3 contains 15 residues. The CDR3 is CASSPLGQVGQPQHF. CDR3 in DNA: TGCGCCAGCAGCCCTTTGGGACAGGTTGGACAGCCCCAGCATTTT.

The CDR3 here is CASSQDRDFHEQYF. The DNA for the CDR3 is TGCGCCAGCAGCCAAGATCGGGATTTCCACGAGCAGTACTTC. V usage is TRBV4-1 and J usage is TRBJ2-7, with D maybe TRBD2 (5 bases). From germline, CDR1 is MGHRA and CDR2 YSYEKL. The CDR3 is made up of 14 amino acids. Trimming left V 0 bases short and J 5 bases short, with 11 bases between.

The chain has TRBV5-1 and TRBJ1-1; D unresolved. The V end was cut by 4 bases, the J end by 0 bases, with 10 bases between. The CDR3 extends over 14 amino acids. The V gene's germline CDR1 is SGHRS and CDR2 YFSETQ. The CDR3 nucleotides are TGCGCCAGCAGCCGCAGTCGAATGAACACTGAAGCTTTCTTT. Encoded protein: CASSRSRMNTEAFF.

The gene calls are TRBV9 and TRBJ1-4, with 10 bases identical to TRBD1. Germline V lookup: CDR1 SGDLS, CDR2 YYNGEE. The CDR3 loop spans 17 amino acids. The J segment lost 5 bases and the V segment lost 4 bases, leaving 11 bases of the junction unmatched. DNA of the CDR3: TGTGCCAGCAGCAGAGGGACAGGGGCCCTCCTAAATGAAAAACTGTTTTTT. Translated, it gives CASSRGTGALLNEKLFF.